This record covers a single T cell receptor (beta chain). The target antigen is unknown. The assay was immunoSEQ multiplex PCR, and TCRdb's table has in-frame clones only and misses some. The repertoire holds 60,000 to 85,000 clones, over 70% seen once, with around 7.2% in the top ten. The sampling schedule covered blood at baseline, cycle 4 day 1, and cycle 7 day 1. V was clipped by 5 bases and J by 0 bases; unmatched bases: 10. This CDR3 has 16 residues. CDR1 and CDR2 from the germline V gene are SGHTA and FQGNSA. This sample stems from a study of OX40 agonist ivuxolimab in advanced cancers. Study-level results: Dosing at 0.1 to 3.0 mg/kg was accompanied by clonal expansion of CD4+ and CD8+ blood T cells by week 6. Expanded clones tended on average to be more numerous among CD8+ T cells than CD4+.

The rearrangement uses TRBV7-2 and TRBJ2-7; the match to TRBD1 covers 7 bases. The starting material was CD4+ or CD8+ T cells sorted from blood, obtained in a trial of the OX40 agonist ivuxolimab. This TCR came from an adult with an advanced solid tumor such as melanoma, head and neck, liver or kidney cancer. The CDR3 region is CASSPSLRQGSYEQYF. CDR3 nucleotides: TGTGCCAGCAGCCCCTCCCTCCGACAGGGCTCCTACGAGCAGTACTTC. Full variable domain (remainder filled in from reference TRBV7-2 and TRBJ2-7): GAGVSQSPSNKVTEKGKDVELRCDPISGHTALYWYRQSLGQGLEFLIYFQGNSAPDKSGLPSDRFSAERTGGSVSTLTIQRTQQEDSAVYLCASSPSLRQGSYEQYFGPGTRLTVT.